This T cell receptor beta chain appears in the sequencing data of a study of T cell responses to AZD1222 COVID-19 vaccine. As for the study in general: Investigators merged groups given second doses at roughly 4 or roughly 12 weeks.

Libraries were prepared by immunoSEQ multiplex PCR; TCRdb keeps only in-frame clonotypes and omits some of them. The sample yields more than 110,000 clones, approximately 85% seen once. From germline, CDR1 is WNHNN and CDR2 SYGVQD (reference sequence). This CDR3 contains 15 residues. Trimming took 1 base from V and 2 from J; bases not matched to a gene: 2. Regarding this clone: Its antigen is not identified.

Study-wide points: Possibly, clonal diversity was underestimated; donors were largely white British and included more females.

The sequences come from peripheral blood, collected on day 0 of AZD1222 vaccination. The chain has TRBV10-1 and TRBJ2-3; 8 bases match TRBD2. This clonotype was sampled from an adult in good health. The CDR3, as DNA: TGCGCCAGCAGTGAGTTCGGGGGGGTCACAGATACGCAGTATTTT. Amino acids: CASSEFGGVTDTQYF.